Listed below are T cell receptor beta chains from one sample, sequenced in a study of cytomegalovirus exposure and HLA in healthy donors. Repertoires were generated with immunoSEQ multiplex PCR, while TCRdb's copy carries only in-frame clones and drops some. The repertoire holds 150,000 to 200,000 clones, with roughly nine tenths as singletons. Source material: PBMCs. These receptors all come from a boy aged 2 to 10 in good health and CMV-seronegative. Both conserved end residues are part of each CDR3. Each record gives: CDR3 DNA, CDR3 protein, J gene, D gene, clone size, V gene. D genes are given only for firm matches. Clone size appears in some rows only: once, few, many, or a class for an expanded clone.

CDR3 DNA: TGTGCCAGCAGCGAGAGACAGGGTTTTCCCCTCCACTTT
CDR3 protein: CASSERQGFPLHF
J gene: TRBJ1-6
D gene: TRBD1
clone size: .
V gene: TRBV9

CDR3 DNA: TGTGCCAGCAGCCTGCCGAGTATGGGCTACGAGCAGTACTTC
CDR3 protein: CASSLPSMGYEQYF
J gene: TRBJ2-7
D gene: .
clone size: .
V gene: TRBV7-2

CDR3 DNA: TGCGCCAGCAGCCAAGAAGTTCAAGGGCCGGGGACTGAAGCTTTCTTT
CDR3 protein: CASSQEVQGPGTEAFF
J gene: TRBJ1-1
D gene: .
clone size: .
V gene: TRBV4-1

CDR3 DNA: TGTGCCAGCAGTTTGGTAGGCAGGGGAAGGGCTCTTAATGAAAAACTGTTTTTT
CDR3 protein: CASSLVGRGRALNEKLFF
J gene: TRBJ1-4
D gene: .
clone size: .
V gene: TRBV28

CDR3 DNA: TGTGCCAGCAGCTCGCGGGCGGGAGGGCCCTACGAGCAGTACTTC
CDR3 protein: CASSSRAGGPYEQYF
J gene: TRBJ2-7
D gene: TRBD2
clone size: .
V gene: TRBV27

CDR3 DNA: TGTGCCAGCAGCCCGGACAGGGAGGGTAACGTAGATGAAAAACTGTTTTTT
CDR3 protein: CASSPDREGNVDEKLFF
J gene: TRBJ1-4
D gene: TRBD1
clone size: .
V gene: TRBV14

CDR3 DNA: TGTGCCAGCAGCTTGGAGTGGACAGGGAGCACTGAAGCTTTCTTT
CDR3 protein: CASSLEWTGSTEAFF
J gene: TRBJ1-1
D gene: TRBD1
clone size: .
V gene: TRBV5-5

CDR3 DNA: TGTGCCAGCACCCCGACTAGTGGGTCGGAGACCCAGTACTTC
CDR3 protein: CASTPTSGSETQYF
J gene: TRBJ2-5
D gene: .
clone size: .
V gene: TRBV11-2

CDR3 DNA: TGTGCCAGCAGCCCTCGCCACGGGACAGTCAATCAGCCCCAGCATTTT
CDR3 protein: CASSPRHGTVNQPQHF
J gene: TRBJ1-5
D gene: TRBD1
clone size: .
V gene: TRBV27

CDR3 DNA: TGTGCCAGCAGTTTTCGGGGGAACTATGGCTACACCTTC
CDR3 protein: CASSFRGNYGYTF
J gene: TRBJ1-2
D gene: .
clone size: .
V gene: TRBV28

CDR3 DNA: TGTGCCTGGAGGGGGGACAGCGGATCCTACAATGAGCAGTTCTTC
CDR3 protein: CAWRGDSGSYNEQFF
J gene: TRBJ2-1
D gene: TRBD1
clone size: once
V gene: TRBV30

CDR3 DNA: TGCGCCAGCAGCTTGTGGATTGCGGGAGAAGAGACCCAGTACTTC
CDR3 protein: CASSLWIAGEETQYF
J gene: TRBJ2-5
D gene: TRBD2
clone size: .
V gene: TRBV5-1

CDR3 DNA: TGTGCCAGCAGCCAGTCCGGGGGGGGTGTCCAAGAGACCCAGTACTTC
CDR3 protein: CASSQSGGGVQETQYF
J gene: TRBJ2-5
D gene: TRBD2
clone size: once
V gene: TRBV14

CDR3 DNA: TGTGCCTGGAGTAGAAGGAGGCGGGGGGGGTCTGGGGCCAACGTCCTGACTTTC
CDR3 protein: CAWSRRRRGGSGANVLTF
J gene: TRBJ2-6
D gene: TRBD2
clone size: once
V gene: TRBV30

CDR3 DNA: TGTGCCAGCTCACCGACAGGGACGAGGCAGCCCCAGCATTTT
CDR3 protein: CASSPTGTRQPQHF
J gene: TRBJ1-5
D gene: TRBD1
clone size: .
V gene: TRBV18

CDR3 DNA: TGTGCCAGCAGGACAGGGCCGAACACTGAAGCTTTCTTT
CDR3 protein: CASRTGPNTEAFF
J gene: TRBJ1-1
D gene: TRBD1
clone size: .
V gene: TRBV6-1

CDR3 DNA: TGTGCCAGCTCACCCGGGAGGGGGAACACTGAAGCTTTCTTT
CDR3 protein: CASSPGRGNTEAFF
J gene: TRBJ1-1
D gene: .
clone size: .
V gene: TRBV18

CDR3 DNA: TGTGCCAGCAGCTTTCAGGGGAACAGCTCCTACGAGCAGTACTTC
CDR3 protein: CASSFQGNSSYEQYF
J gene: TRBJ2-7
D gene: .
clone size: .
V gene: TRBV7-9

CDR3 DNA: TGTGCCAGCAACCAGGGGAATTCACCCCTCCACTTT
CDR3 protein: CASNQGNSPLHF
J gene: TRBJ1-6
D gene: .
clone size: few
V gene: TRBV6-5

CDR3 DNA: TGTGCCACCGTGGACAGGGGACGGGGTTCCACTGAAGCTTTCTTT
CDR3 protein: CATVDRGRGSTEAFF
J gene: TRBJ1-1
D gene: TRBD1
clone size: .
V gene: TRBV27

CDR3 DNA: TGTGCCAGCAGCTTGGATCCAGGCCAAGAGACCCAGTACTTC
CDR3 protein: CASSLDPGQETQYF
J gene: TRBJ2-5
D gene: .
clone size: .
V gene: TRBV5-5

CDR3 DNA: TGTGCCAGCACCCAACCGACGGGACTAGCGTGGACGAAACCCCAGTTCTTC
CDR3 protein: CASTQPTGLAWTKPQFF
J gene: TRBJ2-1
D gene: TRBD2
clone size: .
V gene: TRBV27

CDR3 DNA: TGTGCCAGCAGTCCTCGGGACAGGGGGCGGGGGGGGGAGCTGTTTTTT
CDR3 protein: CASSPRDRGRGGELFF
J gene: TRBJ2-2
D gene: TRBD1
clone size: .
V gene: TRBV27

CDR3 DNA: TGTGCCAGCAGTCTGTCCCCTAACACCGGGGAGCTGTTTTTT
CDR3 protein: CASSLSPNTGELFF
J gene: TRBJ2-2
D gene: .
clone size: once
V gene: TRBV2

CDR3 DNA: TGTGCCAGCAGCCCTTCAGGGGTACTGGGCGAAAAACTGTTTTTT
CDR3 protein: CASSPSGVLGEKLFF
J gene: TRBJ1-4
D gene: .
clone size: .
V gene: TRBV7-8

CDR3 DNA: TGTGCCAGCAGTGAGAACAGGTCTGGAAACACCATATATTTT
CDR3 protein: CASSENRSGNTIYF
J gene: TRBJ1-3
D gene: .
clone size: .
V gene: TRBV2

CDR3 DNA: TGTGCCAGCAGGCCCTTAGGGGGACTAGCGGGGGGGCGAGATACGCAGTATTTT
CDR3 protein: CASRPLGGLAGGRDTQYF
J gene: TRBJ2-3
D gene: TRBD2
clone size: .
V gene: TRBV27

CDR3 DNA: TGTGCCAGCAGTTTACAGGGGCCGACCTACGAGCAGTACTTC
CDR3 protein: CASSLQGPTYEQYF
J gene: TRBJ2-7
D gene: .
clone size: .
V gene: TRBV28

CDR3 DNA: TGTGCCAGCAGCCCCCGGGACTTAACCACAGATACGCAGTATTTT
CDR3 protein: CASSPRDLTTDTQYF
J gene: TRBJ2-3
D gene: .
clone size: .
V gene: TRBV7-9

CDR3 DNA: TGTGCTAGTGAGCCAGGGGAGACCTACAATGAGCAGTTCTTC
CDR3 protein: CASEPGETYNEQFF
J gene: TRBJ2-1
D gene: .
clone size: .
V gene: TRBV12-5

CDR3 DNA: TGCGCCAGCAGCCGGGGGGGTCGGGAGACCCAGTACTTC
CDR3 protein: CASSRGGRETQYF
J gene: TRBJ2-5
D gene: TRBD2
clone size: .
V gene: TRBV5-1

CDR3 DNA: TGCGCCAGCAGCTTGCCCAGGAGCCGGGACAGGAATCAGCCCCAGCATTTT
CDR3 protein: CASSLPRSRDRNQPQHF
J gene: TRBJ1-5
D gene: TRBD1
clone size: .
V gene: TRBV5-1

CDR3 DNA: TGTGCCAGCAGCCCGAGCCCCGGGACTAGCGGATACAATGAGCAGTTCTTC
CDR3 protein: CASSPSPGTSGYNEQFF
J gene: TRBJ2-1
D gene: TRBD2
clone size: .
V gene: TRBV7-9

CDR3 DNA: TGTGCCAGCAGTTTAGGACAGGGGAAAGGAGAGACCCAGTACTTC
CDR3 protein: CASSLGQGKGETQYF
J gene: TRBJ2-5
D gene: TRBD1
clone size: .
V gene: TRBV28

CDR3 DNA: TGTGCCAGCAGCTCCAGGACAGGGCAGACCAGCAGAAACACCATATATTTT
CDR3 protein: CASSSRTGQTSRNTIYF
J gene: TRBJ1-3
D gene: TRBD1
clone size: .
V gene: TRBV7-8

CDR3 DNA: TGCGCCAGCAGTGAGTCGGTTGTGGGGAGGAACACCGGGGAGCTGTTTTTT
CDR3 protein: CASSESVVGRNTGELFF
J gene: TRBJ2-2
D gene: .
clone size: .
V gene: TRBV10-1

CDR3 DNA: TGTGCCAGCAATGAGCGGGAGGATTTTGCCTCGATCTTC
CDR3 protein: CASNEREDFASIF
J gene: TRBJ2-1
D gene: TRBD2
clone size: .
V gene: TRBV6-1

CDR3 DNA: TGCGCCAGCAGCCAAGTTAGCGGGATGCCCGTTTACGAGCAGTACTTC
CDR3 protein: CASSQVSGMPVYEQYF
J gene: TRBJ2-7
D gene: TRBD2
clone size: .
V gene: TRBV4-1

CDR3 DNA: TGTGCCAGCAGTTTAGTCTCGGGGGGCCCTCCCGGCCACGAGCAGTACTTC
CDR3 protein: CASSLVSGGPPGHEQYF
J gene: TRBJ2-7
D gene: .
clone size: .
V gene: TRBV27